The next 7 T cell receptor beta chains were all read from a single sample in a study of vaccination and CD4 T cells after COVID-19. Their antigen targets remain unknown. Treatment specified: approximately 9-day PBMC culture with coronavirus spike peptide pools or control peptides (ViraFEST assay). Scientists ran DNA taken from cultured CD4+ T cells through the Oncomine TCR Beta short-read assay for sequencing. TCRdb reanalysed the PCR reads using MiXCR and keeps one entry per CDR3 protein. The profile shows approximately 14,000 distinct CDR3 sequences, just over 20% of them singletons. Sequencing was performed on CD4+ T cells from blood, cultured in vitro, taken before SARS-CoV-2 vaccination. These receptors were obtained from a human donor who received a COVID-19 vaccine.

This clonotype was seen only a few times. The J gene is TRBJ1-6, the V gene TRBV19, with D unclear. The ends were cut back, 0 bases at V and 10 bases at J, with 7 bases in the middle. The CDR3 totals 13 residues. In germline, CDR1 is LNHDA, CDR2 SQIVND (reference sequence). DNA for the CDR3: TGTGCCAGTAGTATAGACAGAGGATCACCCCTCCACTTT. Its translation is CASSIDRGSPLHF.

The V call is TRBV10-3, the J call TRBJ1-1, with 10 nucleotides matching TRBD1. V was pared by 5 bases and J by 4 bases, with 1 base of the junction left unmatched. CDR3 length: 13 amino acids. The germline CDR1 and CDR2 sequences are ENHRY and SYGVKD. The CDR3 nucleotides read TGTGCCATCAGTCGGGACAGGGGCACTGAAGCTTTCTTT. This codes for CAISRDRGTEAFF.

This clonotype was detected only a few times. As DNA, the CDR3 is TGTGCCAGCAGCCCCCCTAGCGGCAATGAGCAGTTCTTC. It is translated as CASSPPSGNEQFF. This chain links TRBV7-7 with TRBJ2-1, with 7 bases matching TRBD2. The V and J ends lost 5 bases and 6 bases, in that order; junction bases with no gene match: 4. Germline V gene lookup returns CDR1 SSHAT and CDR2 FNYEAQ (reference sequence). The CDR3 contains 13 residues.

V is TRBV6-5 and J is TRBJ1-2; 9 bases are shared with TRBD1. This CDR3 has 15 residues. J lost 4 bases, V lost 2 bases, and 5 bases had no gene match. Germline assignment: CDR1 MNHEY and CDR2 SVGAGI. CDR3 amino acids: CASSYRDREFYGYTF. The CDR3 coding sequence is TGTGCCAGCAGTTACCGGGACAGGGAATTCTATGGCTACACCTTC.

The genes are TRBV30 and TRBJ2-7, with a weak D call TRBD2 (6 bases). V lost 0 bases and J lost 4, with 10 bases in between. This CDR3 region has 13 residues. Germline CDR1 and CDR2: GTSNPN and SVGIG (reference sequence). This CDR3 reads CAWSVYGTYEQYF. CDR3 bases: TGTGCCTGGAGTGTATATGGGACTTACGAGCAGTACTTC.

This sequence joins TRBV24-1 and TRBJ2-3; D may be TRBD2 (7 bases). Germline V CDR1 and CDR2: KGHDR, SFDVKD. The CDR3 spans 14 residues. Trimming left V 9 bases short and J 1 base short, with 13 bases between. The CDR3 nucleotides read TGTGCCACCGGAGGGGGGGCGCGCACAGATACGCAGTATTTT. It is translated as CATGGGARTDTQYF.

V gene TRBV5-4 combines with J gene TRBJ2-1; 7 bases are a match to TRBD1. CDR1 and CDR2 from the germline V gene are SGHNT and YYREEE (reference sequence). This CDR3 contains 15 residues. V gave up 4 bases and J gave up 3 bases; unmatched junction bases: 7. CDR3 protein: CASSRTGAGYNEQFF. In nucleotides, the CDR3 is TGTGCCAGCAGCCGAACAGGGGCGGGCTACAATGAGCAGTTCTTC.